This T cell receptor beta chain was observed in a study of blood T cell repertoires in COVID-19. In the study overall: Italy, Spain and the United States were the sources of the convalescent and acute COVID-19 samples. PBMCs, B-cell-depleted T cells, or T cells provided the cDNA or gDNA that made up the material.

This clone has a single count. As handled by the study authors: From reference gene primer amplification, estimates of nucleated cell counts were derived. This table comes from immunoSEQ multiplex PCR, and its TCRdb copy is limited to in-frame clones, with some not included. That table gives V, J and clone size, and the DNA gave D and trimming. The profile shows about 94,000 clones, about three quarters of them singletons. J gave up 2 bases and V 3 bases, and 1 base lay outside the gene matches. CDR1 is SGHTA and CDR2 is FQGNSA in the germline V gene. The CDR3 has 15 amino acids. Sequenced material: peripheral blood. This chain links TRBV7-2 with TRBJ2-6; 7 bases agree with TRBD1. The source is a human donor in a cohort sampled during active COVID-19. In DNA form, the CDR3 reads TGTGCCAGCAGCTTTGGACAGGCTGGGGCCAACGTCCTGACTTTC. It translates to CASSFGQAGANVLTF.